These 3 T cell receptor beta chains came from one sample sequenced in a study of neurological immune-mediated disorders. TCRdb re-analysed the 5' RACE reads in MiXCR, keeping a single row per CDR3 protein. The data contain 30,000 to 35,000 distinct CDR3 sequences, 20% to 25% of them singletons. Input material: CD4+ T cells from blood. The receptors come from a man aged 50-60 years with HTLV-1-associated myelopathy (HAM/TSP).

Note on this clonotype: An end of the junction differs from the germline gene, which may be a read error. The rearrangement uses TRBV6-4 and TRBJ2-1; TRBD2 aligns across 8 bases. The CDR3 totals 16 residues. Germline V gives CDR1 MRHNA, CDR2 SNTAGT. DNA of the CDR3: TGTGCCAGCAGTGACTCGAGTAGCGGGAATTACAATGAGCATTTCTTC. Amino acid sequence: CASSDSSSGNYNEHFF.

V and J are TRBV20-1 and TRBJ1-1; perhaps TRBD1 as D (5 bases). Germline V gene lookup returns CDR1 DFQATT and CDR2 SNEGSKA (reference sequence). The CDR3 is made up of 13 amino acids. The V gene lost 5 bases and the J gene lost 7 bases, with 17 bases spanning the gap. As DNA, the CDR3 is TGCAGTGCTGTCCGGGACCCCCGCGGTGAAGCTTTCTTT. This translates into CSAVRDPRGEAFF.

In this sample, this clonotype turned up many times. CDR3 loop: CASSLWGERDNEQFF. CDR3 sequence (DNA): TGCGCCAGCAGCTTGTGGGGCGAAAGAGACAATGAGCAGTTCTTC. The gene calls are TRBV5-1 and TRBJ2-1; D may be TRBD1 (5 bases). Germline V gives CDR1 SGHRS, CDR2 YFSETQ. This CDR3 is 15 amino acids long. V was pared by 1 base and J by 5 bases, with 13 bases between.